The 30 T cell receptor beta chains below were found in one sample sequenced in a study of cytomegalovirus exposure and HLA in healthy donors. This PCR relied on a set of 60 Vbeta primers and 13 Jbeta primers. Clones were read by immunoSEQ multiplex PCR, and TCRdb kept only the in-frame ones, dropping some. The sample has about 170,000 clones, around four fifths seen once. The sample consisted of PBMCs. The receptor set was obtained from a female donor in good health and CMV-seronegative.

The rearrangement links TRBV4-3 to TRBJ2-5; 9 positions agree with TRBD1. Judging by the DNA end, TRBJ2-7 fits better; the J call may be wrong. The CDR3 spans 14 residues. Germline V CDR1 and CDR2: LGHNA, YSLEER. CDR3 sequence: CASSLRTGAYEQYF. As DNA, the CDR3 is TGCGCCAGCAGCCTACGGACAGGGGCCTACGAGCAGTACTTC.

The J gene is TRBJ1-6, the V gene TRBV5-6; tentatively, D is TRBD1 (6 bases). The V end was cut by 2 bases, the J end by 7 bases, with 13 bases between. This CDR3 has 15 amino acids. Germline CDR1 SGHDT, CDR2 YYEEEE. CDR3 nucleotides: TGTGCCAGCAGCTTTTGGGGGCGGCTGAATTCACCCCTCCACTTT. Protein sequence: CASSFWGRLNSPLHF.

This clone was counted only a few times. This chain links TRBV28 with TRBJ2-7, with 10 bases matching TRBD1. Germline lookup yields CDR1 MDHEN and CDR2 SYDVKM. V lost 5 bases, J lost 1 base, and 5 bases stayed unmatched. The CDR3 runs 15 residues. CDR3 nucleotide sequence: TGTGCCAGCAGTCCCTGGACAGGGGGGTCCTACGAGCAGTACTTC. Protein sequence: CASSPWTGGSYEQYF.

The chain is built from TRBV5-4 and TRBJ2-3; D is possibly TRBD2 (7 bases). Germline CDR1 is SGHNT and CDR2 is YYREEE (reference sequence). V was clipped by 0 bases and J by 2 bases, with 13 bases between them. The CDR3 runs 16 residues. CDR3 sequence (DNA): TGTGCCAGCAGCTTGGGATGGGGGGGGCCCACAGATACGCAGTATTTT. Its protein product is CASSLGWGGPTDTQYF. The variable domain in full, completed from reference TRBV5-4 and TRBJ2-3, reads ETGVTQSPTHLIKTRGQQVTLRCSSQSGHNTVSWYQQALGQGPQFIFQYYREEENGRGNFPPRFSGLQFPNYSSELNVNALELDDSALYLCASSLGWGGPTDTQYFGPGTRLTVL.

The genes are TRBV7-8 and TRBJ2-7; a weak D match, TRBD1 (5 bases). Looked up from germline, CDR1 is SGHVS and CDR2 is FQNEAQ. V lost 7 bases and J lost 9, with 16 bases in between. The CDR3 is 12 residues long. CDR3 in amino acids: CASTPQGAGQYF. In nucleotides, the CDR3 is TGTGCCAGCACCCCCCAAGGGGCAGGGCAGTACTTC. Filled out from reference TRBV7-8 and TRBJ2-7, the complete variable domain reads GAGVSQSPRYKVAKRGQDVALRCDPISGHVSLFWYQQALGQGPEFLTYFQNEAQLDKSGLPSDRFFAERPEGSVSTLKIQRTQQEDSAVYLCASTPQGAGQYFGPGTRLTVT.

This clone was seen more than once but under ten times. The CDR3 sequence: CAWSVIRTSGARSGANVLTF. For the CDR3, the DNA is TGTGCCTGGAGTGTGATCAGGACTAGCGGGGCCCGCTCTGGGGCCAACGTCCTGACTTTC. The chain combines TRBV30 with TRBJ2-6, with 12 bases that match TRBD2. Trimming removed 0 bases from V and 0 bases from J; junction bases left unmatched: 9. The CDR3 is made up of 20 amino acids. From germline, CDR1 is GTSNPN and CDR2 SVGIG (reference sequence).

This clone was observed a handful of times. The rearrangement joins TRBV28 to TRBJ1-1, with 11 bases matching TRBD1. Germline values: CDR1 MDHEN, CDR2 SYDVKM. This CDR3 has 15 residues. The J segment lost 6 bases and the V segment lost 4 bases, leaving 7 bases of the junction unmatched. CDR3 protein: CASSSGTGGRSEAFF. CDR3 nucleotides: TGTGCCAGCAGTTCGGGGACAGGGGGACGGTCTGAAGCTTTCTTT.

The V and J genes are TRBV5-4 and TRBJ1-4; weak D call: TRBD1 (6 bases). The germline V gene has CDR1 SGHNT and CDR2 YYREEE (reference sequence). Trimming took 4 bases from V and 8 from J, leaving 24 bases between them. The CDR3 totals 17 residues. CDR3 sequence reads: CASSVTRTGPQGEKLFF. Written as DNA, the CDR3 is TGTGCCAGCAGCGTCACTAGAACAGGGCCTCAAGGAGAAAAACTGTTTTTT.

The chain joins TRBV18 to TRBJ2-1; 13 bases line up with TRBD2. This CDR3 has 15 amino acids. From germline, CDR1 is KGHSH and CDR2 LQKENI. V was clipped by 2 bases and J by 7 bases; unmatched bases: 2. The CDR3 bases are TGTGCCAGCTCACCAAGGACTAGCGGGAGTAATGAGCAGTTCTTC. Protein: CASSPRTSGSNEQFF.

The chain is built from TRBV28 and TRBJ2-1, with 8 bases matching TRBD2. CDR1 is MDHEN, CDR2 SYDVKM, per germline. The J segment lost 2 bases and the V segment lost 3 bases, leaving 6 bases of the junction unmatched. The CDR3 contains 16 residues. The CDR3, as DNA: TGTGCCAGCAGTTTTACTAGCGGCCCCACCTACAATGAGCAGTTCTTC. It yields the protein CASSFTSGPTYNEQFF. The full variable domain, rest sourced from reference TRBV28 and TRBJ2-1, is DVKVTQSSRYLVKRTGEKVFLECVQDMDHENMFWYRQDPGLGLRLIYFSYDVKMKEKGDIPEGYSVSREKKERFSLILESASTNQTSMYLCASSFTSGPTYNEQFFGPGTRLTVL.

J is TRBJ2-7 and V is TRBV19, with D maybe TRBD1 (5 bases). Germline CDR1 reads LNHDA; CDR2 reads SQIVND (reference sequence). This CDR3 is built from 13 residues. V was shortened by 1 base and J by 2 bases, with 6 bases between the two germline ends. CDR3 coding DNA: TGTGCCAGTAGTATAGGGACAACCTACGAGCAGTACTTC. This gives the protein CASSIGTTYEQYF.

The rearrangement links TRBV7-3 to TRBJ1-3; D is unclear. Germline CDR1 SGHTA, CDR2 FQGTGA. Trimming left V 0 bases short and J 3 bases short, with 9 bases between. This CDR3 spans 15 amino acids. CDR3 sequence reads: CASSLTRDGGNTIYF. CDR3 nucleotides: TGTGCCAGCAGCTTAACCCGGGATGGTGGAAACACCATATATTTT.

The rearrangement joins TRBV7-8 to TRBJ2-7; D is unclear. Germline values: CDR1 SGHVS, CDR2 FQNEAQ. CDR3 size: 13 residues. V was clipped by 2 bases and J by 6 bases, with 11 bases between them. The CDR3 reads CASSLLPSREQYF. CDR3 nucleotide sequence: TGTGCCAGCAGCTTACTCCCCTCTCGCGAGCAGTACTTC.

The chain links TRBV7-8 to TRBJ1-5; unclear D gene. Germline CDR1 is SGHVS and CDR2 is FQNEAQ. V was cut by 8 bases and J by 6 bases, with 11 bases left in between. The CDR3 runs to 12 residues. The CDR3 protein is CASGQTSQPQHF. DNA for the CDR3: TGTGCCAGCGGTCAGACAAGTCAGCCCCAGCATTTT.

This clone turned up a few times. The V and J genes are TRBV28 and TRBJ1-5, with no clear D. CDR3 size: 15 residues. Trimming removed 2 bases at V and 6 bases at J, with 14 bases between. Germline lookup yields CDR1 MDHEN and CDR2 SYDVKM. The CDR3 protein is CASSLPTRPSQPQHF. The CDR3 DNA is TGTGCCAGCAGTTTACCGACAAGGCCGAGTCAGCCCCAGCATTTT.

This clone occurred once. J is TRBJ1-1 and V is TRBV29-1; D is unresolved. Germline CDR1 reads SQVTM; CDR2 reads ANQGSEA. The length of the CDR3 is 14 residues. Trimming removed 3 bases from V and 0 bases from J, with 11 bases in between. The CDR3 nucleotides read TGCAGCGTTGACTTAGGCGGGATGAACACTGAAGCTTTCTTT. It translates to CSVDLGGMNTEAFF. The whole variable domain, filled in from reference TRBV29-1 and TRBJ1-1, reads SAVISQKPSRDICQRGTSLTIQCQVDSQVTMMFWYRQQPGQSLTLIATANQGSEATYESGFVIDKFPISRPNLTFSTLTVSNMSPEDSSIYLCSVDLGGMNTEAFFGQGTRLTVV.

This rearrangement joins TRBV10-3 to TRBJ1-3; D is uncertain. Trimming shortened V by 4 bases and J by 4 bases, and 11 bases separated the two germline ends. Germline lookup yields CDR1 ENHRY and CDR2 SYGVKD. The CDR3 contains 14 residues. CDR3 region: CAISGAYSGNTIYF. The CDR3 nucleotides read TGTGCCATCAGTGGAGCATATTCCGGAAACACCATATATTTT.

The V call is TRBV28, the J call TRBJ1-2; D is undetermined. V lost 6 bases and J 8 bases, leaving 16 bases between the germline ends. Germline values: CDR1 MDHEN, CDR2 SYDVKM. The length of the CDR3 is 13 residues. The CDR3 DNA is TGTGCCAGCAGCTCTGGAGCGGCGACGGGCTACACCTTC. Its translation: CASSSGAATGYTF.

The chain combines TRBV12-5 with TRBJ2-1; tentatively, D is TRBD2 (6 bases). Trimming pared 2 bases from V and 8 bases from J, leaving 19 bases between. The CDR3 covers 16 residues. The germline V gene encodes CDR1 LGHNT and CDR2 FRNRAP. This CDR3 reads CASGLFQGLLDDEQFF. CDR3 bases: TGTGCTAGTGGTTTGTTTCAGGGACTGCTGGACGATGAGCAGTTCTTC.

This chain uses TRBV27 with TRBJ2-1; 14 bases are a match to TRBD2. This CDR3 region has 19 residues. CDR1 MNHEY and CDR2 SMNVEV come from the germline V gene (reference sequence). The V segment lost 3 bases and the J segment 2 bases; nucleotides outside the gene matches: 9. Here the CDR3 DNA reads TGTGCCAGCAGTTTGCTCCCGGGACTAGCGGGAGTAGCCTACAATGAGCAGTTCTTC. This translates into CASSLLPGLAGVAYNEQFF.

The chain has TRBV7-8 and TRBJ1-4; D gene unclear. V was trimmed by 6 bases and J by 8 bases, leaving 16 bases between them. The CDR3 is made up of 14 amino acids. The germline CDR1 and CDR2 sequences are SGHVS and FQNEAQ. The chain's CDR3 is CASSYVEGGEKLFF. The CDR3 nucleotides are TGTGCCAGCAGTTATGTCGAGGGAGGAGAAAAACTGTTTTTT.

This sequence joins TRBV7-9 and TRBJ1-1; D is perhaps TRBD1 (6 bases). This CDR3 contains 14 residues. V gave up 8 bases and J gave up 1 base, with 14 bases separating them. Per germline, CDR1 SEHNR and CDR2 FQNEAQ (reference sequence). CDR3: CASPRGTENTEAFF. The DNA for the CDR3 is TGTGCCAGCCCAAGGGGGACGGAGAACACTGAAGCTTTCTTT.

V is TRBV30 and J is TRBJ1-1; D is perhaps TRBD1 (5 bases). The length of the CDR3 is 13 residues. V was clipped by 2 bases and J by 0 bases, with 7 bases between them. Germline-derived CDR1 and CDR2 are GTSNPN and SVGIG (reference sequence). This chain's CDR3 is CAWSPDMNTEAFF. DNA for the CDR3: TGTGCCTGGAGTCCGGACATGAACACTGAAGCTTTCTTT.

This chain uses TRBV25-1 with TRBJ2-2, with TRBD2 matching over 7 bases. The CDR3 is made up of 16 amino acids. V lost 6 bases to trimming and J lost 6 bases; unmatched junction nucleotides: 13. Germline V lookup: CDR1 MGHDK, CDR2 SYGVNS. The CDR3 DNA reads TGTGCCAGCAGCGGGGGGAGGGGAATGGGTGCCGGGGAGCTGTTTTTT. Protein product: CASSGGRGMGAGELFF.

The CDR3 sequence is CASSFTGSPFGNEQFF. CDR3 sequence (DNA): TGTGCCAGCAGTTTCACCGGGAGCCCCTTCGGCAATGAGCAGTTCTTC. The V and J genes are TRBV27 and TRBJ2-1, with TRBD2 as a possible D gene (6 bases). The CDR3 totals 16 residues. V was pared by 3 bases and J by 6 bases, with 18 bases between. The germline CDR1 and CDR2 sequences are MNHEY and SMNVEV (reference sequence).

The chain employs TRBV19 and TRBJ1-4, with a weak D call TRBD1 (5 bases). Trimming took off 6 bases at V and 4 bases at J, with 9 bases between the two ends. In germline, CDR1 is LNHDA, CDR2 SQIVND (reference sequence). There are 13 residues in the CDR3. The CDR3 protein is CASRGTSNEKLFF. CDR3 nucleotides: TGTGCCAGTAGGGGGACTAGTAATGAAAAACTGTTTTTT.

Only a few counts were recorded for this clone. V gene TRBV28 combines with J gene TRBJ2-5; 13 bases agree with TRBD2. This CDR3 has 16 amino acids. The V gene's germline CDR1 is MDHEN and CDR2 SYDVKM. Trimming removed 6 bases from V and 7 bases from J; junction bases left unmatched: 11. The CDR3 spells CASSPDGTSGAGTQYF. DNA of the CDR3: TGTGCCAGCAGCCCGGACGGGACTAGCGGGGCGGGGACCCAGTACTTC.

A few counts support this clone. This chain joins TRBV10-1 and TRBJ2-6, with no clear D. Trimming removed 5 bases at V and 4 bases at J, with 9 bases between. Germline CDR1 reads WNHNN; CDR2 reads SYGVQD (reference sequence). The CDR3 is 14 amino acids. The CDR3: CASSSGQGANVLTF. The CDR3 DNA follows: TGCGCCAGCAGTAGTGGGCAGGGGGCCAACGTCCTGACTTTC.

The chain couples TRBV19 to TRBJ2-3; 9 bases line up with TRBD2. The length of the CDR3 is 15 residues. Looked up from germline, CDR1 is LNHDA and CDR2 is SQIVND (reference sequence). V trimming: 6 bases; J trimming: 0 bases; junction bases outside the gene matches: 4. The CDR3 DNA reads TGTGCCAGTAGCCGCGGGAGGGAGAGCACAGATACGCAGTATTTT. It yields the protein CASSRGRESTDTQYF.

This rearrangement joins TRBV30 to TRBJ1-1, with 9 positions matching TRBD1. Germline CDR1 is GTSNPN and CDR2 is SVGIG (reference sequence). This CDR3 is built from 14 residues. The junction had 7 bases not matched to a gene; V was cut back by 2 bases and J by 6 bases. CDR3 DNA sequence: TGTGCCTGGAGTCCGACTAGGACAGGGGCTGAAGCTTTCTTT. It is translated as CAWSPTRTGAEAFF.